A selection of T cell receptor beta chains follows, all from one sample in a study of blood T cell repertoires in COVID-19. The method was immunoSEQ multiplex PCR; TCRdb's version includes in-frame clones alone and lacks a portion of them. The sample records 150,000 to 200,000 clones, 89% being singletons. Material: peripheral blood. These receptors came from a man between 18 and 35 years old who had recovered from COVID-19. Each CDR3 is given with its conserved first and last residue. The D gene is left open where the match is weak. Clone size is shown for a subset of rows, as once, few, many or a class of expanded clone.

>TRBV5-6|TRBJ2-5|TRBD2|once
TGTGCCAGCAGCGTTGTTAAGCGGGAGAGACAAGAGACCCAGTACTTC
CASSVVKRERQETQYF
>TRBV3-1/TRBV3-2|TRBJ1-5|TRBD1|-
TGTGCCAGCAGCCCGGGGGACGACAGGGGCGATCAGCCCCAGCATTTT
CASSPGDDRGDQPQHF
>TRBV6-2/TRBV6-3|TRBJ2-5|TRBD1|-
TGTGCCAGCAGTTGGGACAGGAAAGAGACCCAGTACTTC
CASSWDRKETQYF
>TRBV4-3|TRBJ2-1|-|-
TGCGCCAGCAGCCAAGGTGGAGTTTATAGTGAGCAGTTCTTC
CASSQGGVYSEQFF
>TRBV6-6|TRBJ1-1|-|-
TGTGCCAGCAGTTACTCGCCAGGCATGAACACTGAAGCTTTCTTT
CASSYSPGMNTEAFF
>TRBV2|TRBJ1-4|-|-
TGTGCCAGTTCTAGGGCGGGCAGTAATGAAAAACTGTTTTTT
CASSRAGSNEKLFF
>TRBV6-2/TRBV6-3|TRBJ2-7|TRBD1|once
TGTGCCAGCAGTCCGCAGGGGGCTCTCGACGAGCAGTACTTC
CASSPQGALDEQYF
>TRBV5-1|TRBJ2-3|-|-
TGCGCCAGCAGCCGACAAGGGGGATCAAGCACAGATACGCAGTATTTT
CASSRQGGSSTDTQYF
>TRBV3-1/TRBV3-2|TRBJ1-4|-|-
TGTGCCAGCAGCCGGGGCAGGGTGCGGGAAAAACTGTTTTTT
CASSRGRVREKLFF
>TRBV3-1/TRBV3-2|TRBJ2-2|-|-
TGTGCCAGCAGCCAAGTCACTAGCTCCGGGGAGCTGTTTTTT
CASSQVTSSGELFF
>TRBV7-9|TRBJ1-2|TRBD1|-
TGTGCCAGCAGCGAGAGACAGGGGGGTGGCTACACCTTC
CASSERQGGGYTF
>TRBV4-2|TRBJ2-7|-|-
TGTGCCAGCACCGACGGGGTAGCGACGAACGAGCAGTACTTC
CASTDGVATNEQYF
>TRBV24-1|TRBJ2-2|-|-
TGTGCCACCTCCCCCCAGCCTCAGGACACCGGGGAGCTGTTTTTT
CATSPQPQDTGELFF
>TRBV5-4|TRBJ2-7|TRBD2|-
TGTGCCAGCAGCTTGGCCGCTAGCGGGCGGTACGAGCAGTACTTC
CASSLAASGRYEQYF
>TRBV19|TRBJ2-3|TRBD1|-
TGTGCCAGTAGCCAGACAGGGGCAGATACGCAGTATTTT
CASSQTGADTQYF
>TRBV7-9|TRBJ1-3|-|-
TGTGCCAGCAGCCCGCGAGAGTTCGGAAACACCATATATTTT
CASSPREFGNTIYF
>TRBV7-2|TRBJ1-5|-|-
TGTGCCAGCAGCCCGGGACTTTATAGCAATCAGCCCCAGCATTTT
CASSPGLYSNQPQHF
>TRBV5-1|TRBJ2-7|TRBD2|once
TGCGCCAGCAGTAGGAGCGGGAGGGTCTACGAGCAGTACTTC
CASSRSGRVYEQYF
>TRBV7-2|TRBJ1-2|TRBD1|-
TGTGCCAGCAGCCAAGGGACAGGAGCTTATGGCTACACCTTC
CASSQGTGAYGYTF
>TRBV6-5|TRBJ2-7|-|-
TGTGCCAGCAGTTACGGCGGAGGCCCCCACGAGCAGTACTTC
CASSYGGGPHEQYF
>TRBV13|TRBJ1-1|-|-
TGTGCCAGCAGCTCGCATCAACAGAACACTGAAGCTTTCTTT
CASSSHQQNTEAFF
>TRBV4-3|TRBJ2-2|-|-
TGCGCCAGCAGCCAAGCTCGAGGTTACACCGGGGAGCTGTTTTTT
CASSQARGYTGELFF
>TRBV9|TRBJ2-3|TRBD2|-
TGTGCCAGCAGCCCCCGGACTAGCGGGAGGACAGATACGCAGTATTTT
CASSPRTSGRTDTQYF
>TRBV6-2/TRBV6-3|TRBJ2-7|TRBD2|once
TGTGCCAGCAGTTACTCGCCTCGCGGGGGGTCCTACGAGCAGTACTTC
CASSYSPRGGSYEQYF
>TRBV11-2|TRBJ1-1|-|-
TGTGCCAGCAGATCGGGACTTTTGAACACTGAAGCTTTCTTT
CASRSGLLNTEAFF
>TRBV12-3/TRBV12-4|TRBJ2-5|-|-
TGTGCCAGCAGAGGGGAGGAAGAGACCCAGTACTTC
CASRGEEETQYF
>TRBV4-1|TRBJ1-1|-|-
TGCGCCAGCAGCCAAGATATGAGAACGAACACTGAAGCTTTCTTT
CASSQDMRTNTEAFF
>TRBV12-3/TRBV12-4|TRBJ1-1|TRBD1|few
TGTGCCAGCAGCCTCGCAGGGGGGACTGAAGCTTTCTTT
CASSLAGGTEAFF
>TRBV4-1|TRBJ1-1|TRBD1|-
TGCGCCAGCAGCCAGCAGACAGGGACGAACACTGAAGCTTTCTTT
CASSQQTGTNTEAFF
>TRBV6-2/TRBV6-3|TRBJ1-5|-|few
TGTGCCAGCAGCCCCTGGGAGGGGGGGACCAGCCAGCCCCAGCATTTT
CASSPWEGGTSQPQHF
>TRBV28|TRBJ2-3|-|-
TGTGCCAGCAGCTACATCCCTTATGGAGAGGGCACAGATACGCAGTATTTT
CASSYIPYGEGTDTQYF